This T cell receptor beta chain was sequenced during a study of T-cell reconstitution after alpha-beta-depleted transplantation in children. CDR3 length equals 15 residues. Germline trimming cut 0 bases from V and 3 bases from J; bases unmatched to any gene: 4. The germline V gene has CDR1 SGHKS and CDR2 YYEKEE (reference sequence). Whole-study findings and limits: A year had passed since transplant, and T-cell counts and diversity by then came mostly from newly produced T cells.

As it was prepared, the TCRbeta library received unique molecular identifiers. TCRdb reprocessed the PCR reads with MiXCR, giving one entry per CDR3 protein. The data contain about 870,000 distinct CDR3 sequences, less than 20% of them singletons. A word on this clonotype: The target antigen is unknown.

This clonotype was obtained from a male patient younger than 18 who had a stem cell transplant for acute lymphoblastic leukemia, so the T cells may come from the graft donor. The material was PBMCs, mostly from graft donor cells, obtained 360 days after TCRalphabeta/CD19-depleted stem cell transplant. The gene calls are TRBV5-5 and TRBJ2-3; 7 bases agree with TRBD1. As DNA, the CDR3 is TGTGCCAGCAGCTTGGCCGGACAGGCTACAGATACGCAGTATTTT. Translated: CASSLAGQATDTQYF.